This T cell receptor beta chain was sequenced in a study of T cell changes during pregnancy in multiple sclerosis. The CDR3 has 20 amino acids. Some clones are missing from TCRdb's copy, which holds only in-frame ones; the method was immunoSEQ multiplex PCR. The repertoire holds 80,000 or so clones, with 92% as singletons. The chain carries TRBV21-1 and TRBJ2-6; TRBD1, as called in the table, went unchecked against the DNA. TRBV21-1 is a pseudogene segment. This TCR came from a female donor with multiple sclerosis, enrolled in a pregnancy study. The starting material was peripheral blood, obtained before pregnancy. For the CDR3, the DNA is TGTGCCAGCAGCATGGGAGGCAGGGACAGGGAGTTCTCTGGGGCCAACGTCCTGACTTTC. Its translation is CASSMGGRDREFSGANVLTF.